This record looks at one TCR beta chain sequence and its context. As yet, its antigen is unknown. These data come from a study of T cells after posttransplantation cyclophosphamide. General study points: After PTCy, TRB diversity resembled that of CNI/methotrexate controls.

This CDR3 region has 14 residues. The V end lost 2 bases, the J end lost 4 bases, and 12 bases lay between the germline ends. CDR1 SGHRS and CDR2 YFSETQ come from the germline V gene. TCRdb's copy holds only in-frame clones and misses some; the assay was immunoSEQ multiplex PCR. The sample has about 5,400 clones, approximately 94% seen once. V usage is TRBV5-1 and J usage is TRBJ1-1, with D hard to call. The material sequenced was CD4+ T cells sorted from bone marrow. This receptor was taken from a woman aged 55-70 years in good health, CMV-negative, and a related stem cell transplant donor. CDR3 in DNA: TGCGCCAGCAGCTTCGGGGTAGAGGGCACTGAAGCTTTCTTT. Protein: CASSFGVEGTEAFF.